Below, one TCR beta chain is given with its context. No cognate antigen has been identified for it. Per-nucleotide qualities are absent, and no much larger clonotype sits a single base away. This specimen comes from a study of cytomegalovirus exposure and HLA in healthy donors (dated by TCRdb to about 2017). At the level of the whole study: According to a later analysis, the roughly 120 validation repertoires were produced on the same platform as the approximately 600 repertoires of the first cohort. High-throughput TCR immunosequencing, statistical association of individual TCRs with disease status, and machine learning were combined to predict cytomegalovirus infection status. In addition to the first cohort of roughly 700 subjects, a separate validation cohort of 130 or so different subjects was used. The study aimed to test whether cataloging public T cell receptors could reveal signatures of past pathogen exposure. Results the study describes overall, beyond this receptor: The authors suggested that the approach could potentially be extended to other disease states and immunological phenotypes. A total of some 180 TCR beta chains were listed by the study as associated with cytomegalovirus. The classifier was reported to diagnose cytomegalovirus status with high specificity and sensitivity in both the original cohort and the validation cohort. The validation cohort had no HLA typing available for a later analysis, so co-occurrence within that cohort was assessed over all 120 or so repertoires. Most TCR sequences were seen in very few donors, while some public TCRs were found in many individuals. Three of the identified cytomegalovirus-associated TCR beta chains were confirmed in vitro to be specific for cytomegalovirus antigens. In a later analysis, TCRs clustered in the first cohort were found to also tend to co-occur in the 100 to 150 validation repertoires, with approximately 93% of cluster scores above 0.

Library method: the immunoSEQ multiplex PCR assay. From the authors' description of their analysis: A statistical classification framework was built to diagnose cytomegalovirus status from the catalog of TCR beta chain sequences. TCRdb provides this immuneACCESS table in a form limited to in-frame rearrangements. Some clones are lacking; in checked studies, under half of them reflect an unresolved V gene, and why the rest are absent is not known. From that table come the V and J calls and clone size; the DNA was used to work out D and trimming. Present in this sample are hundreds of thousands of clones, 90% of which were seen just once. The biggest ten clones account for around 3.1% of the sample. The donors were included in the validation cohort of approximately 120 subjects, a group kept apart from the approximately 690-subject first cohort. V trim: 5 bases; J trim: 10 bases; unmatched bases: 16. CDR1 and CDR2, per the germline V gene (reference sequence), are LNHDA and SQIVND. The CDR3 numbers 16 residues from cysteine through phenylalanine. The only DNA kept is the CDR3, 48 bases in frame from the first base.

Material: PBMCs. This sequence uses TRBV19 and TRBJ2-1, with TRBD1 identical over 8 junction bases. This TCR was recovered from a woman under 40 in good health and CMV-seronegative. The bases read TGTGCCAGTAGTTTAATAGGTGGACAGGGTTCATTGGAGCAGTTCTTC. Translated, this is CASSLIGGQGSLEQFF.